This TCR beta chain was sequenced for a study of cytomegalovirus exposure and HLA in healthy donors. General observations from the study: Within the data, a cluster of highly shared sequence variants was likely a sequencing artifact.

Remarks on this clone: The antigen remains undetermined.

PCR used 60 Vbeta primers and 13 Jbeta primers. Repertoires were generated with immunoSEQ multiplex PCR, while TCRdb's copy carries only in-frame clones and drops some. This table has approximately 280,000 clones, 86% appearing once. Germline-derived CDR1 and CDR2 are MNHEY and SMNVEV (reference sequence). The CDR3 has 17 residues. V shed 6 bases, J shed 1 base, and the junction held 9 bases outside the gene matches. The V call is TRBV27, the J call TRBJ2-4, with 10 positions matching TRBD2. What was sequenced was PBMCs. The sequence was collected from a man aged 35 to 55 in good health and CMV-seropositive. CDR3 amino acids: CASSLGPSGSAKNIQYF. DNA for the CDR3: TGTGCCAGCAGCCTAGGCCCTAGCGGGAGTGCCAAAAACATTCAGTACTTC.